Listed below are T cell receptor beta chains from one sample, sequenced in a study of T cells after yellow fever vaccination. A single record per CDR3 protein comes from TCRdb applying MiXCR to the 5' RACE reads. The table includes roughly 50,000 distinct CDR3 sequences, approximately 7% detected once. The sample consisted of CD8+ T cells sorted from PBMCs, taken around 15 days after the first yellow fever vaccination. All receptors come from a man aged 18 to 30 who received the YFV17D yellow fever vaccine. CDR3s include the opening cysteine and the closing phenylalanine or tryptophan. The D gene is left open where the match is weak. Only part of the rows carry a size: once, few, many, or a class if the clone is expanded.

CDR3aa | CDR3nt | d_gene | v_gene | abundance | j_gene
CASSYSKDGTGNNEQFF | TGTGCCAGCAGTTACTCGAAGGACGGGACAGGGAACAATGAGCAGTTCTTC | TRBD1 | TRBV6-2/TRBV6-3 | many | TRBJ2-1
CAISEGAEGLLSSYNEQFF | TGTGCCATCAGTGAGGGGGCAGAGGGCCTGCTGAGCTCCTACAATGAGCAGTTCTTC | - | TRBV10-3 | many | TRBJ2-1
CASSPRTSGGAGTDTQYF | TGTGCCAGCAGTCCCCGGACTAGCGGGGGGGCCGGCACAGATACGCAGTATTTT | TRBD2 | TRBV12-3/TRBV12-4 | many | TRBJ2-3
CATRENGELFF | TGCGCCACGAGGGAAAACGGGGAGCTGTTTTTT | - | TRBV5-1 | many | TRBJ2-2
CASGDRDSQETQYF | TGCGCCAGCGGGGACCGGGACTCTCAAGAGACCCAGTACTTC | - | TRBV5-1 | many | TRBJ2-5
CASSFPDGQGALDEQFF | TGTGCCAGCAGCTTCCCCGACGGACAGGGGGCTCTGGATGAGCAGTTCTTC | TRBD1 | TRBV7-2 | many | TRBJ2-1
CASSQVGQGLADTQYF | TGTGCCAGCAGCCAAGTGGGGCAGGGTTTGGCAGATACGCAGTATTTT | - | TRBV14 | many | TRBJ2-3
CAKPGEGEYNEQFF | TGTGCCAAACCCGGGGAGGGAGAGTACAATGAGCAGTTCTTC | TRBD2 | TRBV2 | many | TRBJ2-1
CASSESLAGEQFF | TGTGCCAGCAGTGAATCACTAGCGGGGGAGCAGTTCTTC | TRBD2 | TRBV6-4 | many | TRBJ2-1
CATSRDRGHGAGGYTF | TGTGCCACCAGCAGAGATAGGGGACACGGGGCTGGAGGCTACACCTTC | - | TRBV15 | - | TRBJ1-2
CSALDRDRGNYGYTF | TGCAGTGCTCTGGACCGGGACAGGGGTAACTATGGCTACACCTTC | TRBD1 | TRBV20-1 | many | TRBJ1-2
CASSSRTVQETQYF | TGTGCCAGCAGCTCCCGGACAGTGCAAGAGACCCAGTACTTC | - | TRBV7-2 | many | TRBJ2-5
CASRMGRGEQFF | TGTGCCAGCAGGATGGGCCGGGGAGAGCAGTTCTTC | - | TRBV21-1 | few | TRBJ2-1